Below, 3 T cell receptor beta chains from the same sample are listed, as sequenced in a study of blood T cell repertoires in COVID-19. Method: immunoSEQ multiplex PCR; TCRdb's copy keeps in-frame clones and lacks some. The table shows roughly 130,000 clones, with 90% occurring only once. The material sequenced was peripheral blood. These receptors came from a man aged 50-59 years with active COVID-19.

V is TRBV19 and J is TRBJ1-6; TRBD1 matches 9 bases. Germline CDR1 reads LNHDA; CDR2 reads SQIVND (reference sequence). The CDR3 has 14 residues. Trimming cost V 4 bases and J 10 bases; bases outside gene matches: 5. The CDR3 spells CASSRTGERSPLHF. In nucleotides, the CDR3 is TGTGCCAGTAGTAGGACAGGGGAGAGGTCACCCCTCCACTTT.

Only one count was recorded for this clone. The rearrangement uses TRBV19 and TRBJ1-3; 8 nucleotides align to TRBD1. Germline trimming cut 4 bases from V and 4 bases from J; bases unmatched to any gene: 12. The length of the CDR3 is 17 residues. Germline values: CDR1 LNHDA, CDR2 SQIVND (reference sequence). The CDR3 sequence: CASSTQPTGAGGNTIYF. In nucleotides, the CDR3 is TGTGCCAGTAGTACACAACCGACAGGGGCGGGAGGAAACACCATATATTTT.

The chain is built from TRBV19 and TRBJ1-6; TRBD1 matches at 9 bases. CDR3 size: 16 residues. V shed 6 bases, J shed 9 bases, and the junction held 12 bases outside the gene matches. Germline V gene sequence: CDR1 LNHDA, CDR2 SQIVND (reference sequence). For the CDR3, the DNA is TGTGCCAGTAGCAACCGGGACAGGGACTTTAGTTCACCCCTCCACTTT. This codes for CASSNRDRDFSSPLHF.